This paragraph reports one T cell receptor beta chain. 60 Vbeta and 13 Jbeta primers were used in PCR. Profiling relied on immunoSEQ multiplex PCR, and the TCRdb table lists in-frame clones only, not all of them. The table includes around 110,000 clones, about four fifths detected once. This sample is drawn from a study of cytomegalovirus exposure and HLA in healthy donors. This receptor was obtained from a woman in her thirties in good health and CMV-seronegative. The specimen sequenced was PBMCs.

The CDR3 is CASSFGPEGGTEAFF. CDR3 DNA: TGTGCCAGCAGCTTCGGCCCCGAGGGCGGAACTGAAGCTTTCTTT. The rearrangement uses TRBV11-2 and TRBJ1-1; no clear D. From germline, CDR1 is SGHAT and CDR2 FQNNGV. The V end was cut by 3 bases, the J end by 5 bases, with 16 bases between. CDR3 length: 15 residues.